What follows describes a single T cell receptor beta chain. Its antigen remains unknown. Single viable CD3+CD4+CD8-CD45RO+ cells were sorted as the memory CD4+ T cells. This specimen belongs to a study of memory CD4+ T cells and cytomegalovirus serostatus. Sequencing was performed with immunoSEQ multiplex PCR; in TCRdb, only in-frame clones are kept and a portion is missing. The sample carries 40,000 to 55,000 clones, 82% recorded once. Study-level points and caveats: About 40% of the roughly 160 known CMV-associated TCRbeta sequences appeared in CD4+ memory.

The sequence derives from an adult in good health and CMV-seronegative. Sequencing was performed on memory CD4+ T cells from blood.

The CDR3 DNA sequence: TGTGCCAGCAGCTTGGCTCCTGGGTCGGGAGAGACCCAGTACTTC. Protein: CASSLAPGSGETQYF. This chain links TRBV5-4 with TRBJ2-5; no firm D call. The CDR3 has 15 residues. CDR1 SGHNT and CDR2 YYREEE come from the germline V gene (reference sequence). V gave up 0 bases and J gave up 4 bases, with 13 bases separating them.